These 26 T cell receptor beta chains originate from one sample sequenced in a study of blood T cells in healthy people across ages. Combining a sample-barcoded 5' primer with a J-beta primer mix, a second PCR ran for roughly 6 to 12 cycles. TCRdb reanalysed the 5' RACE reads using MiXCR and keeps one entry per CDR3 protein. Of approximately 940,000 distinct CDR3 sequences listed, under 50% are singletons. The sequenced sample was blood. The receptors stem from a man aged 25-45 years in good health.

The chain carries TRBV6-1 and TRBJ2-2, with 12 nucleotides matching TRBD2. J lost 0 bases, V lost 7 bases, and 9 bases had no gene match. Germline V gene data show CDR1 as MNHNS and CDR2 as SASEGT. The CDR3 covers 18 residues. The CDR3 region is CASKNLLAGGSNTGELFF. CDR3 coding DNA: TGTGCCAGCAAGAATCTACTAGCGGGGGGATCGAACACCGGGGAGCTGTTTTTT.

The rearrangement links TRBV27 to TRBJ2-7; perhaps TRBD2 as D (7 bases). CDR1 and CDR2 from the germline V gene are MNHEY and SMNVEV (reference sequence). The length of the CDR3 is 13 residues. V was cut by 3 bases and J by 5 bases, with 11 bases left in between. The CDR3 is CASSFRGAHEQYF. In nucleotides, the CDR3 is TGTGCCAGCAGTTTCCGGGGGGCCCACGAGCAGTACTTC.

This clonotype occurred a few times. This sequence joins TRBV27 and TRBJ1-1; TRBD1 might be the D (5 bases). Germline CDR1 is MNHEY and CDR2 is SMNVEV (reference sequence). The CDR3 has 14 residues. V lost 8 bases to trimming and J lost 4 bases, with 17 bases between them. The chain's CDR3 is CASGRAGLGTEAFF. For the CDR3, the DNA is TGTGCCAGCGGCCGAGCGGGGCTAGGCACTGAAGCTTTCTTT.

J is TRBJ2-3 and V is TRBV12-3 or TRBV12-4; unclear D gene. This CDR3 spans 14 amino acids. Trimming took 1 base from V and 0 from J, leaving 5 bases between them. The CDR3 spells CASSLGSSTDTQYF. In DNA form, the CDR3 reads TGTGCCAGCAGTTTAGGGAGTAGCACAGATACGCAGTATTTT.

The chain combines TRBV29-1 with TRBJ1-2, with 8 bases aligning to TRBD1. The CDR3 consists of 12 residues. CDR1 and CDR2 (germline): SQVTM, ANQGSEA. V trimming: 7 bases; J trimming: 4 bases; junction bases outside the gene matches: 5. CDR3 in DNA: TGCAGCGGGACGGACAGGGCCTATGGCTACACCTTC. Its translation: CSGTDRAYGYTF.

This clonotype was observed a handful of times. The gene calls are TRBV4-3 and TRBJ2-7; TRBD1 agrees at 8 bases. V shed 0 bases and J 2 bases; nucleotides not matched to a gene: 3. The CDR3 totals 15 residues. CDR1 is LGHNA and CDR2 is YSLEER in the germline V gene. This chain's CDR3 is CASSQDTQGAYEQYF. The CDR3, as DNA: TGCGCCAGCAGCCAAGATACACAGGGGGCCTACGAGCAGTACTTC.

In its sample, this clonotype was seen a few times. The chain links TRBV6-4 to TRBJ2-5; D gene uncertain. With 4 bases removed from V and 11 bases from J, the gap between germline ends came to 29 bases. The germline V gene has CDR1 MRHNA and CDR2 SNTAGT. The CDR3 consists of 17 residues. CDR3 amino acids: CASSAYPVQASYNGQYF. In DNA form, the CDR3 reads TGTGCCAGCAGTGCCTACCCAGTTCAGGCGTCCTACAATGGGCAGTACTTC.

This clonotype was seen only a few times. This chain joins TRBV6-6 and TRBJ2-1; 7 bases line up with TRBD2. The CDR3 loop spans 13 amino acids. Trimming took 2 bases from V and 6 from J; bases not matched to a gene: 1. Germline lookup yields CDR1 MNHNY and CDR2 SVGAGI (reference sequence). CDR3 loop: CASSYGGGNEQFF. The CDR3 DNA reads as TGTGCCAGCAGTTACGGGGGGGGCAATGAGCAGTTCTTC.

CDR3 residues: CSAIKAGGATGELFF. DNA of the CDR3: TGCAGTGCTATCAAAGCCGGGGGGGCCACCGGGGAGCTGTTTTTT. The V call is TRBV20-1, the J call TRBJ2-2, with 8 bases aligning to TRBD2. Germline values: CDR1 DFQATT, CDR2 SNEGSKA (reference sequence). V trimming: 4 bases; J trimming: 4 bases; junction bases outside the gene matches: 8. The CDR3 totals 15 residues.

The chain combines TRBV7-2 with TRBJ2-3; D is uncertain. Germline-derived CDR1 and CDR2 are SGHTA and FQGNSA. Trimming removed 7 bases at V and 1 base at J, with 12 bases between. CDR3 size: 14 residues. As DNA, the CDR3 is TGTGCCAGCACCCTTGGGTTTGGCACAGATACGCAGTATTTT. It specifies CASTLGFGTDTQYF.

For this clonotype: Its ends do not fully match the called genes, so a read error is possible. The V gene is TRBV15, the J gene TRBJ2-4; D possibly corresponds to TRBD2 (6 bases). The CDR3 totals 13 residues. From germline, CDR1 is LNHNV and CDR2 YYDKDF (reference sequence). The CDR3 here is CTTSRDLGGFRYF. The CDR3 nucleotides read TGTACCACCAGCAGAGATCTGGGAGGATTTAGGTACTTC.

In its sample, this clonotype was seen a few times. V is TRBV12-3 or TRBV12-4 and J is TRBJ2-7; D call uncertain. V was pared by 10 bases and J by 3 bases, with 19 bases between. The CDR3 length is 14 residues. CDR3 sequence: CATSWASSGYEQYF. DNA for the CDR3: TGTGCCACTTCGTGGGCAAGTTCAGGCTACGAGCAGTACTTC.

The J gene is TRBJ2-7, the V gene TRBV20-1; TRBD2 matches at 10 bases. Germline trimming cut 1 base from V and 3 bases from J; bases unmatched to any gene: 6. Germline assignment: CDR1 DFQATT and CDR2 SNEGSKA (reference sequence). CDR3 length: 15 amino acids. In nucleotides, the CDR3 is TGCAGTGCTAGAGTCCTAGCGGGGGATTACTACGAGCAGTACTTC. Translation: CSARVLAGDYYEQYF.

This clonotype was detected only a few times. The chain links TRBV12-3 or TRBV12-4 to TRBJ2-1; 7 bases are shared with TRBD2. V shed 6 bases and J 3 bases; nucleotides not matched to a gene: 8. The CDR3 contains 15 residues. The CDR3 DNA follows: TGTGCCAGCAGCCGATCGACTAGCCGCTACAATGAGCAGTTCTTC. This gives the protein CASSRSTSRYNEQFF.

This clonotype was detected a few times. The chain carries TRBV4-3 and TRBJ2-3; D uncertain. The V end lost 2 bases, the J end lost 0 bases, and 12 bases lay between the germline ends. The CDR3 totals 16 residues. Per germline, CDR1 LGHNA and CDR2 YSLEER. The CDR3: CASSQRSGVSTDTQYF. In nucleotides, the CDR3 is TGCGCCAGCAGCCAACGGTCGGGTGTTAGCACAGATACGCAGTATTTT.

This sequence joins TRBV4-1 and TRBJ2-7; 9 bases agree with TRBD2. The length of the CDR3 is 15 residues. Germline V lookup: CDR1 MGHRA, CDR2 YSYEKL. V lost 1 base to trimming and J lost 5 bases; unmatched junction nucleotides: 6. The CDR3 sequence: CASSQGAGGAHEQYF. Written as DNA, the CDR3 is TGCGCCAGCAGCCAAGGGGCGGGAGGGGCACACGAGCAGTACTTC.

The chain links TRBV6-5 to TRBJ1-1; D gene uncertain. This CDR3 has 14 amino acids. Germline lookup yields CDR1 MNHEY and CDR2 SVGAGI. V lost 5 bases, J lost 0 bases, and 10 bases lay in between. CDR3 DNA: TGTGCCAGCAGTCTTATAAGCATGAACACTGAAGCTTTCTTT. Translated: CASSLISMNTEAFF.

The chain links TRBV4-1 to TRBJ2-4, with TRBD2 as a possible D gene (5 bases). The germline CDR1 and CDR2 sequences are MGHRA and YSYEKL. The V and J ends lost 0 bases and 6 bases respectively, with 18 bases between them. The CDR3 is made up of 17 amino acids. The CDR3 sequence: CASSQEEDQLVGNIQYF. The CDR3 DNA follows: TGCGCCAGCAGCCAAGAGGAGGATCAACTAGTGGGAAACATTCAGTACTTC.

This clonotype was seen more than once but under ten times. The rearrangement uses TRBV30 and TRBJ2-7, with 7 bases matching TRBD1. Germline V gene lookup returns CDR1 GTSNPN and CDR2 SVGIG (reference sequence). V trimming: 7 bases; J trimming: 0 bases; junction bases outside the gene matches: 3. The CDR3 contains 12 residues. CDR3 DNA: TGTGCCTATAGACAGGGCTCCTACGAGCAGTACTTC. Translating gives CAYRQGSYEQYF.

V and J are TRBV27 and TRBJ2-7; no clear D. There are 15 residues in the CDR3. V lost 7 bases and J lost 1, with 17 bases in between. Germline lookup yields CDR1 MNHEY and CDR2 SMNVEV (reference sequence). The CDR3 is CASMISDGSSYEQYF. The CDR3 nucleotides are TGTGCCAGCATGATATCGGACGGCTCTTCCTACGAGCAGTACTTC.

The rearrangement links TRBV20-1 to TRBJ2-1, with 13 bases identical to TRBD2. CDR1 is DFQATT, CDR2 SNEGSKA, per germline (reference sequence). The CDR3 contains 16 residues. V dropped 0 bases and J dropped 9; count of bases not matched to a gene: 8. Here the CDR3 reads CSARDSGLAGISEQFF. The CDR3, as DNA: TGCAGTGCTAGAGACTCGGGACTAGCGGGGATTAGTGAGCAGTTCTTC.

The chain recombines TRBV6-1 with TRBJ1-5; 7 bases fit TRBD1. Germline V gives CDR1 MNHNS, CDR2 SASEGT. V trimming: 7 bases; J trimming: 5 bases; junction bases outside the gene matches: 8. This CDR3 comprises 14 residues. The CDR3 spells CASKEGAFDQPQHF. CDR3 bases: TGTGCCAGCAAGGAGGGGGCTTTCGATCAGCCCCAGCATTTT.

This clonotype was seen only a few times. This rearrangement joins TRBV6-5 to TRBJ1-5; 7 bases map to TRBD1. This CDR3 comprises 16 residues. Germline V gene lookup returns CDR1 MNHEY and CDR2 SVGAGI. The ends lost 6 bases at V and 0 bases at J; junction bases unmatched: 8. In DNA form, the CDR3 reads TGTGCCAGCAGCAGACAGGGCCGTTATAGCAATCAGCCCCAGCATTTT. It is translated as CASSRQGRYSNQPQHF.

The chain carries TRBV7-9 and TRBJ1-6; TRBD1 matches at 10 bases. Trimming cost V 2 bases and J 5 bases; bases outside gene matches: 3. The V gene's germline CDR1 is SEHNR and CDR2 FQNEAQ (reference sequence). The CDR3 runs to 16 residues. The CDR3 DNA sequence: TGTGCCAGCAGCTTATGTGGGACAGGGGATAATTCACCCCTCCACTTT. Translating it yields CASSLCGTGDNSPLHF.

Many counts were recorded for this clonotype. The chain links TRBV11-2 to TRBJ1-2; D is unclear. CDR1 and CDR2 from the germline V gene are SGHAT and FQNNGV. Trimming left V 3 bases short and J 6 bases short, with 8 bases between. This CDR3 contains 12 residues. The CDR3 coding sequence is TGTGCCAGCAGCTTCGAGTCGAATGGCTACACCTTC. Translating it yields CASSFESNGYTF. The whole variable domain, filled in from reference TRBV11-2 and TRBJ1-2, reads EAGVAQSPRYKIIEKRQSVAFWCNPISGHATLYWYQQILGQGPKLLIQFQNNGVVDDSQLPKDRFSAERLKGVDSTLKIQPAKLEDSAVYLCASSFESNGYTFGSGTRLTVV.

The chain is built from TRBV20-1 and TRBJ2-7; D unclear. The CDR3 length is 12 residues. Per germline, CDR1 DFQATT and CDR2 SNEGSKA (reference sequence). The V and J ends lost 0 bases and 5 bases respectively, with 8 bases between them. CDR3 sequence: CSARDPPNEQYF. The CDR3, as DNA: TGCAGTGCTAGAGATCCCCCTAACGAGCAGTACTTC.